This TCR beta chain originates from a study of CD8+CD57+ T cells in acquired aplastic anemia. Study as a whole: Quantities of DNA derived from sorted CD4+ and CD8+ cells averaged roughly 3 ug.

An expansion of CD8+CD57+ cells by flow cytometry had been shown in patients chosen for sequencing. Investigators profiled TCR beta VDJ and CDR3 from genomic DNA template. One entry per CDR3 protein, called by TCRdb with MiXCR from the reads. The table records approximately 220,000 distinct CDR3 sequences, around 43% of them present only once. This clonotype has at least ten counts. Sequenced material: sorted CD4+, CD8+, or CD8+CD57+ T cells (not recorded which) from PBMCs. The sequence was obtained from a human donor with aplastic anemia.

CDR3 in DNA: TGTGCCAGCAGCCTTTCCGGACAGGGGGCGGACGAGCAGTACTTC. Its protein product is CASSLSGQGADEQYF. The rearrangement links TRBV7-8 to TRBJ2-7; 11 nucleotides match TRBD1. This CDR3 comprises 15 residues. Losses at the gene ends were 5 bases for V and 5 bases for J; bases not matched to a gene: 8. Germline assignment: CDR1 SGHVS and CDR2 FQNEAQ.